These 32 T cell receptor beta chains were all obtained from the same sample, sequenced in a study of T cells in Graves' hyperthyroidism and ophthalmopathy (dated by TCRdb to the late 2010s). The method was multiplex PCR. These reads were obtained on an Illumina HiSeq 2000. The TCR beta CDR3 regions were amplified from the RNA transcripts. The TCR CDR3 was subjected to a first round of RT-PCR using the HTBI primer set and the Qiagen OneStep RT-PCR kit. The public reads were run again by TCRdb, first through fastp at Q25 and then through MiXCR, and only productive beta chains were kept. All rows with the same CDR3 protein become a single entry with the most common DNA and genes. This sample is represented by nearly 600,000 distinct CDR3 sequences; over 12% of them were singletons. Of the sample, approximately 6.4% falls within the top ten clones. Sequencing was carried out using blood. All receptors come from a young woman with Graves' ophthalmopathy.

The chain combines TRBV19 with TRBJ1-3; TRBD1 is a possible D gene (5 bases). Germline V gene sequence: CDR1 LNHDA, CDR2 SQIVND (reference sequence). The CDR3 runs to 14 residues. V was pared by 7 bases and J by 0 bases, with 10 bases between. The CDR3 DNA is TGTGCCAGTACAGGGCGCAACTCTGGAAACACCATATATTTT. It is translated as CASTGRNSGNTIYF.

Ten or more counts support this clonotype. This chain uses TRBV6-1 with TRBJ2-5, with 11 bases aligning to TRBD2. Per the germline V gene, CDR1 is MNHNS and CDR2 is SASEGT. V trimming: 2 bases; J trimming: 3 bases; junction bases outside the gene matches: 8. This CDR3 has 17 residues. The CDR3 DNA sequence: TGTGCCAGCAGTGAATGGCTAGCGGGAGGAAATGAAGAGACCCAGTACTTC. Translation: CASSEWLAGGNEETQYF.

This clonotype showed up many times. This chain connects TRBV6-1 to TRBJ1-1, with a tentative D call TRBD1 (6 bases). Between the trimmed V and J ends, which lost 4 bases and 2 bases, there was a span of 8 bases. Germline assignment: CDR1 MNHNS and CDR2 SASEGT. The CDR3 has 13 residues. This CDR3 is CASSGTDNTEAFF. In DNA, the CDR3 is TGTGCCAGCAGTGGGACAGATAACACTGAAGCTTTCTTT.

A word on this clonotype: A read error may explain this, as a much larger clone is one base away. This chain links TRBV6-1 with TRBJ2-4; tentative D call: TRBD2 (5 bases). Per the germline V gene, CDR1 is MNHNS and CDR2 is SASEGT. V lost 8 bases to trimming and J lost 3 bases, with 11 bases between them. The CDR3 is 13 amino acids. The CDR3: CASGSLVKNIQYF. CDR3 bases: TGTGCCAGCGGGAGCTTGGTCAAAAACATTCAGTACTTC.

This clonotype was seen at least ten times. The gene calls are TRBV7-2 and TRBJ2-1; TRBD1 matches 7 bases. CDR3 length equals 14 residues. Germline CDR1 and CDR2: SGHTA and FQGNSA. The trim removed 7 bases at V and 10 bases at J, leaving 13 bases unmatched. The CDR3 coding sequence is TGTGCCAGCACCGTTACTTTAACAGGGGACGAGCAGTTCTTC. Protein product: CASTVTLTGDEQFF.

The chain recombines TRBV5-8 with TRBJ2-3; the match to TRBD2 covers 9 bases. CDR1 is SGHTS and CDR2 is YDEGEE in the germline V gene. Trimming cost V 4 bases and J 4 bases; bases outside gene matches: 10. This CDR3 region has 16 residues. CDR3 residues: CASSLIAGGPSDTQYF. The CDR3 DNA follows: TGTGCCAGCAGCCTGATCGCGGGAGGGCCGTCAGATACGCAGTATTTT.

This clonotype was counted ten times or more. This chain connects TRBV20-1 to TRBJ2-3, with D possibly matching TRBD2 (6 bases). V lost 7 bases and J lost 7, with 21 bases in between. Germline loops: CDR1 DFQATT, CDR2 SNEGSKA (reference sequence). This CDR3 spans 14 amino acids. The CDR3 DNA follows: TGCAGTGTCGTTGGGTCGGGAGTAGGGAATACGCAGTATTTT. Encoded protein: CSVVGSGVGNTQYF.

This chain connects TRBV5-5 to TRBJ2-1; D is unresolved. Looked up from germline, CDR1 is SGHKS and CDR2 is YYEKEE (reference sequence). The V end was cut by 0 bases, the J end by 8 bases, with 18 bases between. This CDR3 has 16 amino acids. CDR3 sequence (DNA): TGTGCCAGCAGCTTGGAGGGTAGTAGGATGGTGTATGAGCAGTTCTTC. Residues: CASSLEGSRMVYEQFF.

This clonotype appeared many times. This rearrangement joins TRBV28 to TRBJ1-2, with D uncertain. V shed 2 bases and J shed 7 bases, with 8 bases lying between them. The CDR3 covers 12 residues. Germline V gene lookup returns CDR1 MDHEN and CDR2 SYDVKM. CDR3 sequence (DNA): TGTGCCAGCAGTTTAGAGAGGTTTGGCTACACCTTC. This encodes CASSLERFGYTF.

This clonotype has a count of ten or more. V is TRBV20-1 and J is TRBJ2-3, with 12 bases aligning to TRBD2. This CDR3 comprises 15 residues. From germline, CDR1 is DFQATT and CDR2 SNEGSKA (reference sequence). V was pared by 6 bases and J by 2 bases, with 6 bases of the junction left unmatched. Here the CDR3 reads CSATGLAGPTDTQYF. In DNA form, the CDR3 reads TGCAGTGCGACTGGACTAGCGGGACCCACAGATACGCAGTATTTT.

This chain uses TRBV6-1 with TRBJ1-6; D unresolved. CDR3 length: 14 amino acids. Germline values: CDR1 MNHNS, CDR2 SASEGT. V dropped 7 bases and J dropped 8 bases, with 15 bases sitting between them. The CDR3 nucleotides are TGTGCCAGCATCCATAGGGTTCCCGATTCACCCCTCCACTTT. It specifies CASIHRVPDSPLHF.

The table lists this clonotype with many counts. The chain couples TRBV20-1 to TRBJ2-1; the match to TRBD2 covers 9 bases. The V gene end was trimmed by 0 bases and the J gene end by 6 bases; junction bases not matched to a gene: 9. The CDR3 loop spans 16 amino acids. Germline assignment: CDR1 DFQATT and CDR2 SNEGSKA (reference sequence). In nucleotides, the CDR3 is TGCAGTGCTAGAGATGTGGGGACTAGCAGTATCAATGAGCAGTTCTTC. Encoded protein: CSARDVGTSSINEQFF.

This clonotype was recorded a few times. This chain links TRBV5-6 with TRBJ1-6; D unclear. V was pared by 0 bases and J by 7 bases, with 11 bases between. The CDR3 has 15 amino acids. Per germline, CDR1 SGHDT and CDR2 YYEEEE. Here the CDR3 reads CASSLARRENSPLHF. The CDR3 DNA reads as TGTGCCAGCAGCTTGGCCCGGAGGGAAAATTCACCCCTCCACTTT.

This clonotype showed up just a few times. The rearrangement joins TRBV7-9 to TRBJ2-2; unclear D gene. This CDR3 spans 14 amino acids. Germline V gives CDR1 SEHNR, CDR2 FQNEAQ (reference sequence). Trimming removed 0 bases at V and 4 bases at J, with 6 bases between. The CDR3 loop is CASSLALSTGELFF. The CDR3 coding sequence is TGTGCCAGCAGCTTAGCGCTGAGCACCGGGGAGCTGTTTTTT.

This clonotype appeared many times. The chain employs TRBV28 and TRBJ1-2; 10 nucleotides match TRBD1. CDR1 is MDHEN and CDR2 is SYDVKM in the germline V gene. The CDR3 extends over 15 amino acids. With 2 bases clipped from V and 8 bases from J, the junction kept 8 bases outside the gene matches. CDR3 nucleotides: TGTGCCAGCAGTTTAATGGTGACAGGGGGCCGGGGCTACACCTTC. Its translation: CASSLMVTGGRGYTF.

The chain carries TRBV4-2 and TRBJ1-2; D gene unclear. This CDR3 region has 14 residues. CDR1 LGHNA and CDR2 YNFKEQ come from the germline V gene. V lost 5 bases to trimming and J lost 3 bases, with 13 bases between them. The CDR3 DNA is TGTGCCAGCAGCTCAGAGGCCGTCGACTATGGCTACACCTTC. Protein product: CASSSEAVDYGYTF.

At least ten counts were recorded for this clonotype. The CDR3 DNA reads as TGCAGTGCGATTAGCGGGAGGGCCTCTTACAATGAGCAGTTCTTC. Residues: CSAISGRASYNEQFF. The gene calls are TRBV20-1 and TRBJ2-1, with 11 bases that match TRBD2. V trimming: 6 bases; J trimming: 4 bases; junction bases outside the gene matches: 8. Germline CDR1 DFQATT, CDR2 SNEGSKA (reference sequence). The CDR3 runs to 15 residues.

This clonotype was seen repeatedly, ten times or more. This chain connects TRBV27 to TRBJ2-7; TRBD1 is a possible D gene (5 bases). V lost 0 bases and J lost 3, with 9 bases in between. The CDR3 spans 14 residues. Per germline, CDR1 MNHEY and CDR2 SMNVEV (reference sequence). Here the CDR3 reads CASSLSGRVYEQYF. The CDR3 nucleotides read TGTGCCAGCAGTTTATCGGGCAGGGTCTACGAGCAGTACTTC.

This clonotype was counted ten times or more. The chain combines TRBV11-2 with TRBJ2-4; 10 positions agree with TRBD2. V lost 2 bases and J lost 6; bases outside the gene matches: 4. The CDR3 totals 15 residues. Per the germline V gene, CDR1 is SGHAT and CDR2 is FQNNGV. CDR3 sequence reads: CASSLIRTSGNIQYF. CDR3 nucleotide sequence: TGTGCCAGCAGCTTAATCCGGACTAGCGGAAACATTCAGTACTTC.

The chain is built from TRBV4-1 and TRBJ2-7; D possibly matches TRBD1 or TRBD2 (6 bases each). CDR3 length: 14 residues. Trimming left V 5 bases short and J 7 bases short, with 18 bases between. Germline assignment: CDR1 MGHRA and CDR2 YSYEKL. CDR3 in amino acids: CASSKKGGGGEQYF. In nucleotides, the CDR3 is TGCGCCAGCAGCAAGAAGGGGGGAGGTGGTGAGCAGTACTTC.

This clonotype has a count of ten or more. The chain combines TRBV19 with TRBJ1-1; D uncertain. The CDR3 sequence is 17 residues long. Germline V gene data show CDR1 as LNHDA and CDR2 as SQIVND (reference sequence). The V end was cut by 1 base, the J end by 1 base, with 16 bases between. The CDR3 region is CASSIGVGRGWNTEAFF. The CDR3 nucleotides are TGTGCCAGTAGTATAGGAGTAGGGCGCGGATGGAACACTGAAGCTTTCTTT.

The chain joins TRBV7-9 to TRBJ2-2, with TRBD1 matching 9 bases. The ends lost 6 bases at V and 5 bases at J; junction bases unmatched: 7. In germline, CDR1 is SEHNR, CDR2 FQNEAQ (reference sequence). The CDR3 extends over 15 amino acids. The CDR3 nucleotides are TGTGCCAGCAGGCCGGGACAGGGCGGGACCGGGGAGCTGTTTTTT. Translated, it gives CASRPGQGGTGELFF.

CDR3 nucleotide sequence: TGTGCCAGCAGTGGGACAGGGGGTAGCTATGGGCAGTACTTC. The encoded protein is CASSGTGGSYGQYF. The rearrangement joins TRBV2 to TRBJ2-7, with 10 nucleotides matching TRBD1. The ends lost 4 bases at V and 9 bases at J; junction bases unmatched: 9. The CDR3 is 14 amino acids. Germline assignment: CDR1 SNHLY and CDR2 FYNNEI. Full variable domain (remainder filled in from reference TRBV2 and TRBJ2-7): EPEVTQTPSHQVTQMGQEVILRCVPISNHLYFYWYRQILGQKVEFLVSFYNNEISEKSEIFDDQFSVERPDGSNFTLKIRSTKLEDSAMYFCASSGTGGSYGQYFGPGTRLTVT.

This clonotype appeared a few times. The chain is built from TRBV20-1 and TRBJ2-1; 10 bases agree with TRBD2. The CDR3 has 16 residues. In germline, CDR1 is DFQATT, CDR2 SNEGSKA (reference sequence). With 3 bases clipped from V and 9 bases from J, the junction kept 14 bases outside the gene matches. In nucleotides, the CDR3 is TGCAGTGCTAGGCGTTTCCGGACTAGCGGTCACGGTGAGCAGTTCTTC. Translating it yields CSARRFRTSGHGEQFF.

This clonotype showed up many times. J is TRBJ1-1 and V is TRBV6-2 or TRBV6-3, with no clear D. Trimming took off 8 bases at V and 1 base at J, with 17 bases between the two ends. The CDR3 loop spans 15 amino acids. Germline V gene lookup returns CDR1 MNHEY and CDR2 SVGEGT. The CDR3 sequence: CASCSLTWGNTEAFF. CDR3 coding DNA: TGTGCCAGCTGTTCGCTAACCTGGGGGAACACTGAAGCTTTCTTT.

This clonotype was seen at least ten times. The rearrangement joins TRBV18 to TRBJ2-2; D remains unclear. Germline V gene lookup returns CDR1 KGHSH and CDR2 LQKENI. V was shortened by 3 bases and J by 3 bases, with 8 bases between the two germline ends. The CDR3 is made up of 14 amino acids. Here the CDR3 reads CASSPGKDTGELFF. For the CDR3, the DNA is TGTGCCAGCTCACCGGGAAAGGACACCGGGGAGCTGTTTTTT.

This clonotype was found many times. The V call is TRBV2, the J call TRBJ2-5, with D uncertain. Germline V gene sequence: CDR1 SNHLY, CDR2 FYNNEI. This CDR3 has 13 amino acids. With 4 bases removed from V and 2 bases from J, the gap between germline ends came to 8 bases. The CDR3 region has the DNA TGTGCCAGCAGTGGAAGCTCACAAGAGACCCAGTACTTC. This gives the protein CASSGSSQETQYF.

This clonotype was counted ten times or more. V gene TRBV20-1 combines with J gene TRBJ1-4; possible D gene TRBD1, 5 bases. Germline V lookup: CDR1 DFQATT, CDR2 SNEGSKA (reference sequence). The ends were cut back, 3 bases at V and 8 bases at J, with 10 bases in the middle. The CDR3 sequence is 12 residues long. The DNA of the CDR3 is TGCAGTGCTAGTCAAGGGGAGGAAAAACTGTTTTTT. It encodes CSASQGEEKLFF.

This clonotype is a singleton in its sample. The chain carries TRBV27 and TRBJ2-3; TRBD2 agrees at 7 bases. CDR3 size: 13 residues. Germline V gene data show CDR1 as MNHEY and CDR2 as SMNVEV (reference sequence). The junction had 4 bases not matched to a gene; V was cut back by 2 bases and J by 8 bases. The CDR3 DNA sequence: TGTGCCAGCAGTTTAGTATCGGGGGGTACGCAGTATTTT. Protein product: CASSLVSGGTQYF.

This clonotype was seen many times. The chain employs TRBV6-1 and TRBJ1-5; D might be TRBD1 (6 bases). CDR1 is MNHNS and CDR2 is SASEGT in the germline V gene. The CDR3 contains 15 residues. Trimming cost V 8 bases and J 2 bases, with 16 bases left between them. The CDR3 region has the DNA TGTGCCAGCCACCCAGCAGGGGCCCGCAATCAGCCCCAGCATTTT. It yields the protein CASHPAGARNQPQHF.

This clonotype was counted ten times or more. This CDR3 is CSAPRAGEAPYEQYF. The CDR3 DNA reads as TGCAGTGCTCCGAGAGCGGGAGAGGCCCCCTACGAGCAGTACTTC. The V gene is TRBV20-1, the J gene TRBJ2-7; the match to TRBD2 covers 8 bases. The V segment lost 5 bases and the J segment 2 bases; nucleotides outside the gene matches: 11. The CDR3 runs 15 residues. Germline CDR1 is DFQATT and CDR2 is SNEGSKA (reference sequence).

This clonotype has ten or more counts. The CDR3 DNA reads TGCGCCAGCAGCCAAGTCCCTAGCGGGATCGGATACGAGCAGTACTTC. This translates into CASSQVPSGIGYEQYF. The J gene is TRBJ2-7, the V gene TRBV4-1; TRBD2 matches at 9 bases. CDR3 length equals 16 residues. Trimming cost V 1 base and J 4 bases; bases outside gene matches: 8. Germline lookup yields CDR1 MGHRA and CDR2 YSYEKL.